The 4 T cell receptor beta chains in this list originate from one sample, sequenced in a study of cytomegalovirus exposure and HLA in healthy donors. In the PCR, 60 Vbeta and 13 Jbeta primers were used. TCRdb keeps only in-frame clones here, not all; method: immunoSEQ multiplex PCR. The data show about 180,000 clones, with roughly 80% seen just once and about 2.3% held by the top ten. Sequencing input: PBMCs. These receptors all stem from a female donor in good health and CMV-seronegative.

This clone was counted between two and nine times. The J gene is TRBJ2-6, the V gene TRBV27; D is unresolved. The CDR3 runs to 17 residues. V was clipped by 5 bases and J by 0 bases, with 14 bases between them. CDR1 is MNHEY, CDR2 SMNVEV, per germline (reference sequence). DNA for the CDR3: TGTGCCAGCAGTCCCTCAGGAAGAAGCTCTGGGGCCAACGTCCTGACTTTC. This sequence encodes CASSPSGRSSGANVLTF.

This chain uses TRBV19 with TRBJ2-7; TRBD2 agrees at 7 bases. Germline CDR1 is LNHDA and CDR2 is SQIVND (reference sequence). With 5 bases clipped from V and 3 bases from J, the junction kept 10 bases outside the gene matches. This CDR3 contains 15 residues. The DNA for the CDR3 is TGTGCCAGTAGTCCGAGCGGGGTCGGCGGCTACGAGCAGTACTTC. Encoded protein: CASSPSGVGGYEQYF. Full variable domain (remainder filled in from reference TRBV19 and TRBJ2-7): DGGITQSPKYLFRKEGQNVTLSCEQNLNHDAMYWYRQDPGQGLRLIYYSQIVNDFQKGDIAEGYSVSREKKESFPLTVTSAQKNPTAFYLCASSPSGVGGYEQYFGPGTRLTVT.

V gene TRBV2 combines with J gene TRBJ2-2, with D uncertain. The CDR3 is 14 residues long. The germline CDR1 and CDR2 sequences are SNHLY and FYNNEI. V was trimmed by 2 bases and J by 2 bases, leaving 6 bases between them. The CDR3 DNA is TGTGCCAGCAGTGAATACAGAAACACCGGGGAGCTGTTTTTT. This sequence encodes CASSEYRNTGELFF.

This clone was seen a few times. The chain carries TRBV28 and TRBJ1-4, with D tentatively TRBD1 (6 bases). This CDR3 has 11 residues. The V gene's germline CDR1 is MDHEN and CDR2 SYDVKM. V lost 11 bases and J lost 8, with 12 bases in between. This CDR3 is CASGGREKLFF. In DNA, the CDR3 is TGTGCCTCGGGGGGGCGGGAAAAACTGTTTTTT.